These 14 T cell receptor beta chains share one sample of origin, sequenced in a study of T cell repertoires in cytomegalovirus infection. One entry per CDR3 protein, called by TCRdb with MiXCR from the reads. The sample has fewer than 200,000 distinct CDR3 sequences, over 13% seen once. The source material was PBMCs. All receptors come from a human donor in good health (CMV status not recorded). Some clones in this sample may be carry-over from other donors' samples.

Ten or more counts support this clonotype. CDR3: CASSYGRGNYEQYF. DNA of the CDR3: TGTGCCAGCAGTTACGGTAGGGGAAACTACGAGCAGTACTTC. The rearrangement joins TRBV6-5 to TRBJ2-7; tentatively, D is TRBD1 (5 bases). The CDR3 runs to 14 residues. Trimming shortened V by 2 bases and J by 3 bases, and 11 bases separated the two germline ends. Germline CDR1 MNHEY, CDR2 SVGAGI.

This clonotype was seen repeatedly, ten times or more. The J gene is TRBJ1-5, the V gene TRBV6-2 or TRBV6-3, with a weak D call TRBD1 (6 bases). V was cut by 9 bases and J by 1 base, with 13 bases left in between. The V gene's germline CDR1 is MNHEY and CDR2 SVGEGT. CDR3 length: 14 residues. CDR3 sequence reads: CASFGQYSNQPQHF. The CDR3, as DNA: TGTGCCAGTTTCGGACAGTACAGCAATCAGCCCCAGCATTTT.

This clonotype turned up a few times. The chain links TRBV20-1 to TRBJ1-6; the D gene is possibly TRBD1 (5 bases). Germline V CDR1 and CDR2: DFQATT, SNEGSKA (reference sequence). V lost 1 base to trimming and J lost 8 bases, with 15 bases between them. The CDR3 length is 15 residues. The CDR3 here is CSARAGTRRDSPLHF. DNA of the CDR3: TGCAGTGCTAGAGCCGGGACCCGGAGGGATTCACCCCTCCACTTT.

This clonotype was observed a few times. The rearrangement links TRBV5-1 to TRBJ1-6; D gene unclear. The CDR3 totals 15 residues. Germline loops: CDR1 SGHRS, CDR2 YFSETQ. Trimming pared 0 bases from V and 5 bases from J, leaving 9 bases between. CDR3 protein: CASSLDEMDNSPLHF. In DNA form, the CDR3 reads TGCGCCAGCAGCTTGGATGAAATGGATAATTCACCCCTCCACTTT.

The table lists this clonotype with a few counts. The CDR3 DNA reads TGTGCCAGCATCAAAGGGACTAGCGGGGGGTATACGCAGTATTTT. This encodes CASIKGTSGGYTQYF. This chain uses TRBV4-2 with TRBJ2-3; 15 nucleotides align to TRBD2. Germline V gene sequence: CDR1 LGHNA, CDR2 YNFKEQ. CDR3 length equals 15 residues. Trimming at V came to 7 bases and at J to 7 bases, leaving 6 bases not matched to a gene.

Ten or more counts support this clonotype. CDR3: CASSFGLQGLSNQPQHF. As DNA, the CDR3 is TGTGCCAGCAGTTTTGGGCTTCAGGGACTTAGCAATCAGCCCCAGCATTTT. V and J are TRBV28 and TRBJ1-5, with D possibly being TRBD1 (5 bases). Germline-derived CDR1 and CDR2 are MDHEN and SYDVKM. V gave up 3 bases and J gave up 0 bases, with 15 bases separating them. The CDR3 contains 17 residues.

This clonotype has only a few counts. This chain joins TRBV9 and TRBJ2-2, with 8 bases lining up with TRBD2. V lost 2 bases to trimming and J lost 3 bases; unmatched junction nucleotides: 6. CDR3 size: 16 residues. Germline lookup yields CDR1 SGDLS and CDR2 YYNGEE. The CDR3 sequence: CASSVGRGGHTGELFF. For the CDR3, the DNA is TGTGCCAGCAGCGTGGGCCGGGGGGGCCACACCGGGGAGCTGTTTTTT.

This clonotype was detected ten times or more. This chain joins TRBV6-2 or TRBV6-3 and TRBJ1-4; D is unclear. Germline CDR1 and CDR2: MNHEY and SVGEGT. The CDR3 consists of 18 residues. V was trimmed by 7 bases and J by 0 bases, leaving 21 bases between them. CDR3 sequence: CASKAIYDGEATNEKLFF. The CDR3 nucleotides read TGTGCCAGCAAAGCCATTTACGACGGTGAAGCAACTAATGAAAAACTGTTTTTT.

This clonotype came up many times. The chain joins TRBV6-2 or TRBV6-3 to TRBJ2-3, with 13 bases matching TRBD2. Germline values: CDR1 MNHEY, CDR2 SVGEGT. This CDR3 is built from 16 residues. V was clipped by 4 bases and J by 5 bases; unmatched bases: 6. The CDR3 region is CASSSWTSGRVDTQYF. The CDR3 nucleotides are TGTGCCAGCAGTTCCTGGACTAGCGGGAGAGTAGATACGCAGTATTTT.

This clonotype turned up a few times. The rearrangement joins TRBV5-1 to TRBJ2-7; TRBD1 matches at 7 bases. This CDR3 spans 14 amino acids. The germline V gene has CDR1 SGHRS and CDR2 YFSETQ. V was pared by 4 bases and J by 5 bases, with 9 bases of the junction left unmatched. The CDR3 loop is CASSKSEGAHEQYF. The CDR3 DNA reads TGCGCCAGCAGCAAAAGTGAGGGGGCACACGAGCAGTACTTC.

This clonotype was recorded at least ten times. The junction and the germline gene differ at one end; a read error may be behind it. V and J are TRBV20-1 and TRBJ1-5; no reliable D call. There are 13 residues in the CDR3. Germline CDR1 reads DFQATT; CDR2 reads SNEGSKA (reference sequence). CDR3 nucleotide sequence: TGCAGTGCCAGAGGACGGGGCAATCAGCCCCAGCATTTT. It translates to CSARGRGNQPQHF.

The chain recombines TRBV6-2 or TRBV6-3 with TRBJ1-1; D perhaps matches TRBD1 (5 bases). The V end was cut by 0 bases, the J end by 0 bases, with 17 bases between. The CDR3 contains 18 residues. Germline lookup yields CDR1 MNHEY and CDR2 SVGEGT. The CDR3 loop is CASSYSNFRTPMNTEAFF. In DNA form, the CDR3 reads TGTGCCAGCAGTTACTCGAACTTCAGGACACCAATGAACACTGAAGCTTTCTTT.

The chain links TRBV29-1 to TRBJ1-2, with unresolved D. Germline CDR1 SQVTM, CDR2 ANQGSEA. Trimming pared 4 bases from V and 7 bases from J, leaving 13 bases between. The CDR3 has 12 residues. The CDR3 reads CSVGELKGGYTF. CDR3 in DNA: TGCAGCGTTGGGGAGCTCAAAGGTGGCTACACCTTC.

This clonotype occurred many times. The gene calls are TRBV28 and TRBJ2-5; the match to TRBD2 covers 10 bases. J lost 0 bases, V lost 3 bases, and 4 bases had no gene match. CDR3 length equals 16 residues. Germline V gene data show CDR1 as MDHEN and CDR2 as SYDVKM. The CDR3 is CASSLGLAQYQETQYF. The CDR3 DNA is TGTGCCAGCAGTTTGGGACTAGCGCAGTACCAAGAGACCCAGTACTTC. Looking up the rest from reference TRBV28 and TRBJ2-5 gives the full variable domain: DVKVTQSSRYLVKRTGEKVFLECVQDMDHENMFWYRQDPGLGLRLIYFSYDVKMKEKGDIPEGYSVSREKKERFSLILESASTNQTSMYLCASSLGLAQYQETQYFGPGTRLLVL.